Sequencing of this T cell receptor (beta chain) was carried out in a study of blood T cells in healthy people across ages. The study's findings and limits: Roughly linear age-related decline in beta diversity appeared, significant by age 40.

Concerning this clonotype itself: As yet, its antigen is unknown.

A second roughly 7 to 12 cycle PCR used barcoded and J-beta primers. Tagging of each cDNA molecule was performed by a template-switch adaptor with 12 random nucleotides. No fewer than 2.5 million CDR3-containing paired-end reads came from each sample. TCRdb reprocessed the 5' RACE reads with MiXCR, giving one entry per CDR3 protein. The sample lists about 1.7 million distinct CDR3 sequences, about 28% occurring once. No fewer than 7 million PBMCs went into each sample. Germline lookup yields CDR1 ENHRY and CDR2 SYGVKD. There are 14 residues in the CDR3. The V gene lost 2 bases and the J gene lost 0 bases, with 7 bases spanning the gap.

The receptor's source is a woman in her twenties or thirties in good health. The chain is built from TRBV10-3 and TRBJ1-1; D is unresolved. The sample taken for sequencing was blood. The CDR3: CAISEQLVNTEAFF. The CDR3 region has the DNA TGTGCCATCAGTGAGCAATTAGTGAACACTGAAGCTTTCTTT.